Presented here are 10 T cell receptor beta chains from one specimen sequenced in a study of T-cell memory formation after mild COVID-19. TCRdb reprocessed the 5' RACE reads via MiXCR and lists one record per CDR3 protein. The table includes fewer than 200,000 distinct CDR3 sequences, under 20% detected once. Sequenced sample: PBMCs or a T cell subset sorted from them (not recorded which). The receptors stem from a young man who had mild COVID-19 (a few samples of this study predate the infection). Cell type and time point are not known.

In this sample, this clonotype turned up many times. Relative to the germline gene, one junction end is altered; a read error may explain this. This chain uses TRBV5-1 with TRBJ2-2; the match to TRBD2 covers 8 bases. Germline V gene sequence: CDR1 SGHRS, CDR2 YFSETQ. CDR3 length: 16 residues. The CDR3 reads CASSLGLAGNTGELFF. The CDR3 DNA reads as TGTGCCAGCAGTTTAGGGCTAGCGGGGAACACCGGGGAGCTGTTTTTT.

In this sample, this clonotype turned up a few times. The chain uses TRBV5-1 and TRBJ2-1; 8 bases line up with TRBD1. The CDR3 runs 15 residues. In germline, CDR1 is SGHRS, CDR2 YFSETQ. Trimming at V came to 2 bases and at J to 6 bases, leaving 7 bases not matched to a gene. In nucleotides, the CDR3 is TGCGCCAGCAGCTTCCTAGGACAGGGAGGCAATGAGCAGTTCTTC. It specifies CASSFLGQGGNEQFF.

V gene TRBV12-3 or TRBV12-4 combines with J gene TRBJ2-2; unclear D gene. The germline V and J ends were trimmed by 6 bases and 0 bases, with 2 bases remaining between them. CDR3 length: 12 amino acids. The CDR3 sequence: CASRTNTGELFF. The CDR3 DNA reads TGTGCCAGCAGAACGAACACCGGGGAGCTGTTTTTT.

This sequence joins TRBV7-2 and TRBJ2-7, with D perhaps matching TRBD1 or TRBD2 (5 bases each). Germline assignment: CDR1 SGHTA and CDR2 FQGNSA. Between the trimmed V and J ends, which lost 4 bases and 6 bases, there was a span of 13 bases. The CDR3 runs to 13 residues. CDR3 coding DNA: TGTGCCAGCAGCTACATTCAGGGAGCCGAGCAGTACTTC. Translated: CASSYIQGAEQYF. Combining the CDR3 with reference TRBV7-2 and TRBJ2-7 gives the whole variable domain GAGVSQSPSNKVTEKGKDVELRCDPISGHTALYWYRQSLGQGLEFLIYFQGNSAPDKSGLPSDRFSAERTGGSVSTLTIQRTQQEDSAVYLCASSYIQGAEQYFGPGTRLTVT.

This clonotype was detected a few times. This chain links TRBV7-9 with TRBJ1-1; unclear D gene. CDR1 SEHNR and CDR2 FQNEAQ come from the germline V gene (reference sequence). The CDR3 sequence is 14 residues long. Trimming left V 1 base short and J 3 bases short, with 9 bases between. The CDR3 sequence is CASSLVGRDTEAFF. DNA of the CDR3: TGTGCCAGCAGCTTAGTAGGCCGGGACACTGAAGCTTTCTTT.

This chain links TRBV18 with TRBJ2-1, with 9 bases aligning to TRBD2. With V trimmed by 6 bases and J by 7 bases, 4 bases remained unmatched. CDR3 length equals 13 residues. Germline V lookup: CDR1 KGHSH, CDR2 LQKENI. CDR3 nucleotides: TGTGCCAGCTCGCGGGGGGGCCTAAATGAGCAGTTCTTC. Encoded protein: CASSRGGLNEQFF.

The chain links TRBV4-1 to TRBJ1-2; perhaps TRBD1 as D (5 bases). Germline assignment: CDR1 MGHRA and CDR2 YSYEKL. V lost 5 bases to trimming and J lost 2 bases, with 12 bases between them. The CDR3 loop spans 14 amino acids. For the CDR3, the DNA is TGCGCCAGCAGCAGGGGCCGAGACAACTATGGCTACACCTTC. Translation gives CASSRGRDNYGYTF.

This clonotype was seen a few times. The V gene is TRBV5-1, the J gene TRBJ2-7, with TRBD1 matching over 9 bases. Germline V gene data show CDR1 as SGHRS and CDR2 as YFSETQ. V gave up 4 bases and J gave up 6 bases; unmatched junction bases: 11. The CDR3 contains 15 residues. This chain's CDR3 is CASSPRPGTGFEQYF. As DNA, the CDR3 is TGCGCCAGCAGCCCCCGTCCCGGGACAGGGTTCGAGCAGTACTTC.

The V gene is TRBV6-2 or TRBV6-3, the J gene TRBJ1-2; D is unresolved. Between the trimmed V and J ends, which lost 6 bases and 8 bases, there was a span of 16 bases. This CDR3 region has 13 residues. Germline CDR1 is MNHEY and CDR2 is SVGEGT. CDR3 region: CASRRSGFEGYTF. CDR3 in DNA: TGTGCCAGCAGACGATCGGGTTTTGAGGGCTACACCTTC.

This clonotype was recorded many times. The chain links TRBV12-3 or TRBV12-4 to TRBJ2-3; 12 bases agree with TRBD2. V gave up 5 bases and J gave up 0 bases; unmatched junction bases: 6. The CDR3 sequence is 17 residues long. The CDR3 loop reads CASSLTSGGASTDTQYF. In DNA, the CDR3 is TGTGCCAGCAGTCTGACTAGCGGGGGTGCTAGCACAGATACGCAGTATTTT.